One and the same sample provided the 2 T cell receptor beta chains below, sequenced in a study of shared clonotypes between healthy human individuals. Some clones are missing from TCRdb's copy, which holds only in-frame ones; the method was immunoSEQ multiplex PCR. In the table there are more than 200,000 clones, 60% to 80% of which are singletons. The sequenced sample consisted of memory CD4+ T cells sorted from blood. Indicated subset: CD45RA-negative fraction. The receptors stem from a man aged 25 to 40 in good health.

The V and J genes are TRBV7-8 and TRBJ2-1, with 11 bases fitting TRBD2. Per germline, CDR1 SGHVS and CDR2 FQNEAQ. The trim removed 5 bases at V and 2 bases at J, leaving 8 bases unmatched. CDR3 length: 17 amino acids. CDR3 nucleotide sequence: TGTGCCAGCAGCGGGGCGGGGACTAGCGGAACCTACAATGAGCAGTTCTTC. Its translation is CASSGAGTSGTYNEQFF.

CDR3 protein: CASSPSGMGRQIGYEQYF. In nucleotides, the CDR3 is TGTGCCAGCAGCCCATCCGGCATGGGGCGGCAGATAGGCTACGAGCAGTACTTC. The rearrangement links TRBV28 to TRBJ2-7; tentatively, D is TRBD1 (5 bases). V lost 6 bases and J lost 3, with 27 bases in between. The CDR3 consists of 18 residues. Germline V CDR1 and CDR2: MDHEN, SYDVKM.